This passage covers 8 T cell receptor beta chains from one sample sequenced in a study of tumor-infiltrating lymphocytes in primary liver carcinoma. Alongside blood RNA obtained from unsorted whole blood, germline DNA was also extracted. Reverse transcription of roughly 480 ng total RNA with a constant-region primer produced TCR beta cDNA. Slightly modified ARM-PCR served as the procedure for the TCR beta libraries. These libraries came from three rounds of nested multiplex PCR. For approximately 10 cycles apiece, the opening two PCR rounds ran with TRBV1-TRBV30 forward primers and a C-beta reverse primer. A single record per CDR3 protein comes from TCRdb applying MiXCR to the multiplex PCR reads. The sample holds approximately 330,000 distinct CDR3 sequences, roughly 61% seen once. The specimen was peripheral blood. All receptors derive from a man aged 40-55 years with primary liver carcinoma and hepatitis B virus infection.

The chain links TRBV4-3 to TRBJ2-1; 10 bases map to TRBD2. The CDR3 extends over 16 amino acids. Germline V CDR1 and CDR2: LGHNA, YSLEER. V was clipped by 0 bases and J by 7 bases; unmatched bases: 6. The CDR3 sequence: CASSQDWSSGSNEQFF. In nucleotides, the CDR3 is TGCGCCAGCAGCCAAGATTGGTCTAGCGGGAGTAATGAGCAGTTCTTC.

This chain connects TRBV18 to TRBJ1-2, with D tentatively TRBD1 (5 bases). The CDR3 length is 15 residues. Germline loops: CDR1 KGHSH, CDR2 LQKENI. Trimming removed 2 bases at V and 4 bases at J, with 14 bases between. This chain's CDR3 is CASSPMEAGGYGYTF. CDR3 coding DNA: TGTGCCAGCTCACCAATGGAGGCCGGGGGCTATGGCTACACCTTC.

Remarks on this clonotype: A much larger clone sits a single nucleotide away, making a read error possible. CDR3 nucleotides: TGCGCCAGCAGCCAGTGGGCCGGGGACGGCACTGAAGTTTTCTTT. Its translation is CASSQWAGDGTEVFF. V usage is TRBV4-3 and J usage is TRBJ1-1, with D possibly TRBD1 on 5 matching bases. The germline V gene has CDR1 LGHNA and CDR2 YSLEER. This CDR3 has 15 residues.

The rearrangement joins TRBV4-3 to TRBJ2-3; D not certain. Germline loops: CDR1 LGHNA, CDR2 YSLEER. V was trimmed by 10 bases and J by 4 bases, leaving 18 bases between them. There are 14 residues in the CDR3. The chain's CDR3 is CANSHSAASDTQYF. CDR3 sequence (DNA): TGCGCCAATAGCCATAGTGCGGCATCAGATACGCAGTATTTT.

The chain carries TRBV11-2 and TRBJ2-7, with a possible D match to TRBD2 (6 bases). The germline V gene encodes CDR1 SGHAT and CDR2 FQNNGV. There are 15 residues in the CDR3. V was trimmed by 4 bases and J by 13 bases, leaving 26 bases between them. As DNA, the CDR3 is TGTGCCAGCAGCTCATCCCCTAGCGAAACCTACGGGCACTACTTC. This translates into CASSSSPSETYGHYF.

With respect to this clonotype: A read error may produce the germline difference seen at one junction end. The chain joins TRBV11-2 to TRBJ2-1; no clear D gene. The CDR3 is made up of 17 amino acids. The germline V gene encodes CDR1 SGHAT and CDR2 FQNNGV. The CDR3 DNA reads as TGTCCCAGCAGCTTAGCTCGGCGGACCATCTCCTACAATGAGCAGTTCTTC. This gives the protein CPSSLARRTISYNEQFF.

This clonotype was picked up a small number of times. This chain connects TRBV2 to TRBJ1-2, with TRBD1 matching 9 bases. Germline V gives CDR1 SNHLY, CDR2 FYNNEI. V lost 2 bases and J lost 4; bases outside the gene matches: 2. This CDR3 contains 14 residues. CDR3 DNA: TGTGCCAGCAGTGAAACAGGGGGCTCCTATGGCTACACCTTC. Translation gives CASSETGGSYGYTF. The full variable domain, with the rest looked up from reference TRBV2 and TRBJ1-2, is EPEVTQTPSHQVTQMGQEVILRCVPISNHLYFYWYRQILGQKVEFLVSFYNNEISEKSEIFDDQFSVERPDGSNFTLKIRSTKLEDSAMYFCASSETGGSYGYTFGSGTRLTVV.

The CDR3 sequence: CARSSAGRVYNEQFF. Here the CDR3 DNA reads TGTGCTAGGAGCTCCGCGGGCCGGGTCTACAATGAGCAGTTCTTC. The V call is TRBV5-4, the J call TRBJ2-1, with D possibly being TRBD2 (5 bases). This CDR3 contains 15 residues. CDR1 SGHNT and CDR2 YYREEE come from the germline V gene (reference sequence).